This note documents a single TCR beta chain sequence. Its specificity is not known. There are 11 residues in the CDR3. Germline V gene lookup returns CDR1 MDHEN and CDR2 SYDVKM. V lost 4 bases, J lost 5 bases, and 2 bases lay in between. The data derive from a study of T-cell memory formation after mild COVID-19. Notes on the study in general: Mostly located in CM and EM were contracting CD4+ clones, with contracting CD8+ clones located in EMRA. Balance between CD4 and CD8 was seen in clones contracting day 15 to 85, and a CD4+ lean was seen in later expanders.

TCRdb independently ran MiXCR on the 5' RACE reads; one entry per CDR3 protein. This table has fewer than 70,000 distinct CDR3 sequences, more than 8% appearing once. Source material: PBMCs or a T cell subset sorted from them (not recorded which). The clonotype originates from a man between 18 and 35 years old who had mild COVID-19 (a few samples of this study predate the infection). Cell type and time point are not known. The chain employs TRBV28 and TRBJ1-4; no clear D. The CDR3 nucleotides read TGTGCCAGCAGTTCGAATGAAAAACTGTTTTTT. It translates to CASSSNEKLFF.